Below are 10 T cell receptor beta chains sequenced from a single sample in a study of blood T cell repertoires in COVID-19. Generated by immunoSEQ multiplex PCR, the TCRdb table keeps only in-frame clones and is missing some. The data show fewer than 200,000 clones, 80% seen once. Sequenced material: peripheral blood. The receptors here all came from a man in his 60s with acute or convalescent COVID-19.

This chain uses TRBV18 with TRBJ1-1; D gene uncertain. CDR3 size: 14 residues. Germline loops: CDR1 KGHSH, CDR2 LQKENI. V lost 2 bases and J 0 bases, leaving 7 bases between the germline ends. The CDR3, as DNA: TGTGCCAGCTCACCAGTCAGGATGAACACTGAAGCTTTCTTT. Protein sequence: CASSPVRMNTEAFF.

This chain uses TRBV12-5 with TRBJ1-1; D is unresolved. CDR1 is LGHNT and CDR2 is FRNRAP in the germline V gene. Trimming pared 2 bases from V and 4 bases from J, leaving 11 bases between. The CDR3 sequence is 14 residues long. The CDR3, as DNA: TGTGCTAGTGGTTTGCGGCAGGAGGGCACTGAAGCTTTCTTT. It encodes CASGLRQEGTEAFF.

This chain links TRBV2 with TRBJ2-6, with D unclear. This CDR3 region has 15 residues. Germline loops: CDR1 SNHLY, CDR2 FYNNEI. V lost 6 bases and J lost 4, with 13 bases in between. The CDR3 DNA sequence: TGTGCCAGCAGAGCTGACGGCGGCGGGGCCAACGTCCTGACTTTC. Residues: CASRADGGGANVLTF.

The V gene is TRBV18, the J gene TRBJ1-2, with D perhaps matching TRBD1 (6 bases). V dropped 2 bases and J dropped 3 bases, with 13 bases sitting between them. Germline V gene data show CDR1 as KGHSH and CDR2 as LQKENI. The CDR3 runs 15 residues. In DNA form, the CDR3 reads TGTGCCAGCTCACCAGGGCGGACAGCAGACTATGGCTACACCTTC. It yields the protein CASSPGRTADYGYTF.

This clone has just one count. V and J are TRBV7-9 and TRBJ2-2; D is possibly TRBD1 (5 bases). The germline V gene encodes CDR1 SEHNR and CDR2 FQNEAQ (reference sequence). The CDR3 covers 14 residues. Trimming shortened V by 5 bases and J by 1 base, and 8 bases separated the two germline ends. CDR3 coding DNA: TGTGCCAGCAGCCCTCAGGGGAACACCGGGGAGCTGTTTTTT. Its translation: CASSPQGNTGELFF.

This clone came up many times. The chain joins TRBV7-8 to TRBJ2-1, with D perhaps matching TRBD2 (5 bases). The CDR3 is 12 residues long. Germline V CDR1 and CDR2: SGHVS, FQNEAQ. V dropped 2 bases and J dropped 10 bases, with 9 bases sitting between them. The CDR3 is CASSLPRLEQFF. Written as DNA, the CDR3 is TGTGCCAGCAGCTTACCGCGACTAGAGCAGTTCTTC.

The CDR3 nucleotides read TGTGCCAGCGGCCCGCGGAACCAAGAGACCCAGTACTTC. This translates into CASGPRNQETQYF. This rearrangement joins TRBV9 to TRBJ2-5, with D uncertain. CDR3 length equals 13 residues. From germline, CDR1 is SGDLS and CDR2 YYNGEE. V was trimmed by 7 bases and J by 0 bases, leaving 10 bases between them.

This clone was counted only a few times. The V gene is TRBV7-9, the J gene TRBJ2-5, with TRBD1 identical over 7 bases. The trim removed 5 bases at V and 6 bases at J, leaving 9 bases unmatched. Germline V gene data show CDR1 as SEHNR and CDR2 as FQNEAQ (reference sequence). The CDR3 is 14 residues long. CDR3 nucleotides: TGTGCCAGCAGCGGGACAGCTACTCGGAAGACCCAGTACTTC. It specifies CASSGTATRKTQYF.

V gene TRBV18 combines with J gene TRBJ1-5; the D is unclear. This CDR3 is 13 amino acids long. Trimming cost V 5 bases and J 0 bases, with 5 bases left between them. The germline gives CDR1 KGHSH, CDR2 LQKENI. The CDR3 spells CASSSSSNQPQHF. For the CDR3, the DNA is TGTGCCAGCTCATCCTCTAGCAATCAGCCCCAGCATTTT. Full variable domain (outside the CDR3, taken from reference TRBV18 and TRBJ1-5): NAGVMQNPRHLVRRRGQEARLRCSPMKGHSHVYWYRQLPEEGLKFMVYLQKENIIDESGMPKERFSAEFPKEGPSILRIQQVVRGDSAAYFCASSSSSNQPQHFGDGTRLSIL.

This clone was observed once. The rearrangement uses TRBV21-1 and TRBJ2-1; TRBD1, the table's D call, was not compared with the DNA. TRBV21-1 is a pseudogene. The CDR3 spans 16 residues. The DNA for the CDR3 is TGTGCCAGCAGCAAATGCACAGGGCTCTCCTACAATGAGCAGTTCTTC. Amino acids: CASSKCTGLSYNEQFF.